The rows below give T cell receptor beta chains drawn from one sample of a study of control samples from healthy donors and cancer patients. The assay was immunoSEQ multiplex PCR, and TCRdb's table has in-frame clones only and misses some. This sample has under 150,000 clones, with about nine tenths found just once. The sequenced sample was blood. These receptors originate from a woman in her 30s in good health. Each CDR3 is given with its conserved first and last residue. The D gene is left open where the match is weak. Expanded clones are given a class, and other clones once, few, many or no size at all.

TRBJ1-3 | 15 | - | - | TRBV19 | CASTLGQVSGNTIYF | TGTGCCAGTACCTTGGGTCAGGTTTCGGGAAACACCATATATTTT
TRBJ2-7 | 15 | TRBD1 | - | TRBV6-6 | CASSYEGQGANEQYF | TGTGCCAGCAGTTACGAGGGACAGGGGGCTAACGAGCAGTACTTC
TRBJ2-1 | 15 | - | - | TRBV7-9 | CASSPPGARYNEQFF | TGTGCCAGCAGCCCGCCGGGGGCGCGTTACAATGAGCAGTTCTTC
TRBJ2-5 | 14 | TRBD2 | - | TRBV5-4 | CASSLSGSTETQYF | TGTGCCAGCAGCTTAAGCGGGAGTACGGAGACCCAGTACTTC
TRBJ1-5 | 16 | - | - | TRBV18 | CASSPLDIGVNQPQHF | TGTGCCAGCTCACCATTAGATATTGGAGTCAATCAGCCCCAGCATTTT
TRBJ1-5 | 19 | - | - | TRBV6-4 | CASSDSTPRRQYSNQPQHF | TGTGCCAGCAGTGACTCGACCCCGCGCAGGCAGTATAGCAATCAGCCCCAGCATTTT
TRBJ1-1 | 12 | - | - | TRBV7-9 | CASSRVGGEAFF | TGTGCCAGCAGCAGGGTAGGGGGTGAAGCTTTCTTT
TRBJ1-2 | 12 | - | - | TRBV3-1/TRBV3-2 | CASSQTTGGYTF | TGTGCCAGCAGCCAGACTACGGGTGGCTACACCTTC
TRBJ1-2 | 13 | - | once | TRBV12-3/TRBV12-4 | CASSLAWVVGYTF | TGTGCCAGCAGTTTAGCGTGGGTGGTTGGCTACACCTTC
TRBJ1-2 | 14 | TRBD1 | once | TRBV28 | CASSHRDRAGGYTF | TGTGCCAGCAGCCACCGCGACAGGGCAGGTGGCTACACCTTC
TRBJ1-4 | 15 | - | once | TRBV30 | CAWSGSGRPNEKLFF | TGTGCCTGGAGTGGATCGGGACGTCCTAATGAAAAACTGTTTTTT
TRBJ2-3 | 15 | - | - | TRBV7-9 | CASRLLGGSTDTQYF | TGTGCCAGCAGGCTGCTTGGCGGGTCCACAGATACGCAGTATTTT
TRBJ2-2 | 16 | - | - | TRBV21-1 | CASSKGSGRYTGELFF | TGTGCCAGCAGCAAAGGGTCCGGGAGGTACACCGGGGAGCTGTTTTTT
TRBJ2-4 | 15 | - | - | TRBV6-5 | CASSYSREAKNIQYF | TGTGCCAGCAGTTACTCCAGGGAGGCCAAAAACATTCAGTACTTC
TRBJ1-5 | 14 | TRBD1 | - | TRBV30 | CAWSRGQGFQPQHF | TGTGCCTGGAGTCGGGGACAGGGATTTCAGCCCCAGCATTTT
TRBJ2-5 | 15 | TRBD1 | - | TRBV11-3 | CASSLPTGGGETQYF | TGTGCCAGCAGCTTACCCACAGGGGGCGGGGAGACCCAGTACTTC
TRBJ2-7 | 16 | TRBD2 | few | TRBV7-9 | CASSPQGTGGPYEQYF | TGTGCCAGCAGCCCCCAGGGCACGGGAGGCCCCTACGAGCAGTACTTC
TRBJ1-4 | 16 | TRBD1 | - | TRBV19 | CASSIPFGTENEKLFF | TGTGCCAGTAGTATTCCTTTTGGGACAGAAAATGAAAAACTGTTTTTT
TRBJ1-2 | 13 | - | - | TRBV27 | CAIQTMANYGYTF | TGTGCCATCCAGACCATGGCTAACTATGGCTACACCTTC
TRBJ2-7 | 14 | - | once | TRBV5-1 | CASSGGDTRYEQYF | TGCGCCAGCAGCGGGGGGGACACCAGATACGAGCAGTACTTC
TRBJ2-1 | 13 | TRBD2 | - | TRBV6-5 | CASSLLAGSEQFF | TGTGCCAGCAGTTTGCTAGCGGGTTCTGAGCAGTTCTTC
TRBJ1-4 | 15 | TRBD1 | - | TRBV4-2 | CASSQDFRGTGKLFF | TGTGCCAGCAGCCAAGATTTTAGAGGGACAGGGAAACTGTTTTTT
TRBJ1-1 | 13 | - | - | TRBV4-1 | CASSHVGSPEAFF | TGCGCCAGCAGCCATGTGGGGTCTCCTGAAGCTTTCTTT
TRBJ2-1 | 14 | TRBD2 | - | TRBV5-1 | CASSLGTSGSEQFF | TGCGCCAGCAGCTTGGGGACTAGCGGGAGTGAGCAGTTCTTC
TRBJ2-5 | 13 | - | once | TRBV29-1 | CSVEVVAKETQYF | TGCAGCGTTGAAGTAGTTGCGAAAGAGACCCAGTACTTC
TRBJ2-2 | 14 | - | - | TRBV29-1 | CSALTGMNTGELFF | TGCAGCGCTTTGACAGGAATGAACACCGGGGAGCTGTTTTTT
TRBJ1-4 | 14 | TRBD1 | - | TRBV11-2 | CASSAGTGGRKLFF | TGTGCCAGCAGCGCCGGGACAGGAGGACGAAAACTGTTTTTT
TRBJ1-5 | 17 | - | - | TRBV15 | CATSRDIQSLSNQPQHF | TGTGCCACCAGCAGAGATATCCAGAGCCTTAGCAATCAGCCCCAGCATTTT
TRBJ2-5 | 16 | TRBD2 | - | TRBV28 | CASRWTSGTYQETQYF | TGTGCCAGCAGATGGACTAGCGGGACGTACCAAGAGACCCAGTACTTC
TRBJ2-1 | 12 | - | - | TRBV5-1 | CASSLERGEQFF | TGCGCCAGCAGCTTAGAGAGGGGGGAGCAGTTCTTC
TRBJ1-3 | 15 | - | - | TRBV9 | CASSVGMSSGNTIYF | TGTGCCAGCAGCGTAGGCATGAGCTCTGGAAACACCATATATTTT
TRBJ2-5 | 15 | TRBD1 | once | TRBV15 | CATSRGTGGQETQYF | TGTGCCACCAGCCGTGGGACAGGGGGACAAGAGACCCAGTACTTC
TRBJ1-1 | 13 | - | - | TRBV19 | CASSSGVWTEAFF | TGTGCCAGTAGTTCAGGGGTATGGACTGAAGCTTTCTTT
TRBJ1-4 | 18 | TRBD1 | - | TRBV18 | CASSRQRQGALTNEKLFF | TGTGCCAGCTCCCGACAAAGACAGGGGGCGTTAACTAATGAAAAACTGTTTTTT
TRBJ2-7 | 14 | TRBD1 | once | TRBV27 | CASSSPDRVYEQYF | TGTGCCAGCAGTTCCCCCGACAGGGTCTACGAGCAGTACTTC
TRBJ2-3 | 17 | TRBD2 | - | TRBV4-2 | CASSQATSGGSTDTQYF | TGTGCCAGCAGCCAAGCTACTAGCGGGGGGAGCACAGATACGCAGTATTTT
TRBJ2-1 | 18 | - | - | TRBV23-1 | CASVKRPSSKGVYNEQFF | TGCGCCAGCGTGAAAAGGCCTAGCTCAAAGGGGGTCTACAATGAGCAGTTCTTC
TRBJ1-6 | 16 | TRBD1 | - | TRBV7-9 | CASRQGGDSLNSPLHF | TGTGCCAGCAGGCAAGGCGGGGACAGTCTTAATTCACCCCTCCACTTT
TRBJ1-5 | 15 | - | - | TRBV3-1/TRBV3-2 | CASSQRQDSNQPQHF | TGTGCCAGCAGCCAACGACAGGATAGCAATCAGCCCCAGCATTTT
TRBJ1-5 | 17 | - | - | TRBV6-1 | CASSEERQVNSNQPQHF | TGTGCCAGCAGTGAAGAGCGACAGGTTAATAGCAATCAGCCCCAGCATTTT
TRBJ2-3 | 15 | TRBD2 | once | TRBV13 | CASSSGTSITDTQYF | TGTGCCAGCAGCTCGGGGACTAGCATCACAGATACGCAGTATTTT
TRBJ2-5 | 13 | TRBD1 | - | TRBV28 | CASRGTGVETQYF | TGTGCCAGCAGAGGGACAGGGGTGGAGACCCAGTACTTC
TRBJ1-1 | 16 | TRBD1 | - | TRBV5-6 | CASSPRTGGTNTEAFF | TGTGCCAGCAGCCCGCGGACAGGGGGGACGAACACTGAAGCTTTCTTT
TRBJ1-5 | 12 | - | - | TRBV6-1 | CASSEATRPQHF | TGTGCCAGCAGTGAAGCCACTCGGCCCCAGCATTTT
TRBJ2-7 | 13 | TRBD2 | - | TRBV29-1 | CSAGTSGSYEQYF | TGCAGCGCCGGGACTAGCGGCTCCTACGAGCAGTACTTC
TRBJ1-5 | 14 | - | once | TRBV2 | CASSETGLNQPQHF | TGTGCCAGCAGCGAAACAGGGCTTAATCAGCCCCAGCATTTT
TRBJ1-2 | 12 | - | - | TRBV20-1 | CSASKQNYGYTF | TGCAGTGCTAGTAAACAGAACTATGGCTACACCTTC
TRBJ2-1 | 18 | TRBD1 | - | TRBV10-1 | CASPRTGGKSGVRDEQFF | TGCGCCAGCCCACGGACAGGGGGGAAGAGCGGGGTTCGGGATGAGCAGTTCTTC
TRBJ1-5 | 15 | - | - | TRBV15 | CATRDLQVWDQPQHF | TGTGCCACCAGGGACCTTCAGGTATGGGATCAGCCCCAGCATTTT
TRBJ1-5 | 17 | - | many | TRBV21-1 | CASSLLPSGLSNQPQHF | TGTGCCAGCAGCCTTCTGCCTTCAGGGTTGAGCAATCAGCCCCAGCATTTT
TRBJ2-5 | 14 | - | - | TRBV18 | CASSPLRYQETQYF | TGTGCCAGCTCACCACTGAGGTACCAAGAGACCCAGTACTTC
TRBJ2-5 | 16 | TRBD2 | - | TRBV13 | CASSRRLAGRQETQYF | TGTGCCAGCAGCCGTCGACTAGCGGGCCGCCAAGAGACCCAGTACTTC
TRBJ1-2 | 16 | - | once | TRBV6-6 | CASSYSSGTAGYGYTF | TGTGCCAGCAGTTACTCATCGGGGACGGCTGGATATGGCTACACCTTC
TRBJ2-3 | 16 | - | - | TRBV6-2/TRBV6-3 | CASSFRARGDTDTQYF | TGTGCCAGCAGTTTTCGAGCGCGGGGCGACACAGATACGCAGTATTTT